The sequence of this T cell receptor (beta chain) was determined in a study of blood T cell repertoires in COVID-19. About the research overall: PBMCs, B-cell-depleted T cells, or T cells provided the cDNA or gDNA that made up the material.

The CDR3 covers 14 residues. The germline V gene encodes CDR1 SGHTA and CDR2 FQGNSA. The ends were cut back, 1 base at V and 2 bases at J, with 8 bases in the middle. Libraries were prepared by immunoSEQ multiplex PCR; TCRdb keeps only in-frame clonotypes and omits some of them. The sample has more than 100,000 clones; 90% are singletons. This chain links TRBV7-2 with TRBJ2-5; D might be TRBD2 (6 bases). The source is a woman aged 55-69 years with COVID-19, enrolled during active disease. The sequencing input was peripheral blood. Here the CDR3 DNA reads TGTGCCAGCAGCTTAGGGCGGGGACAAGAGACCCAGTACTTC. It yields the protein CASSLGRGQETQYF.